What follows are 16 T cell receptor beta chains derived from one specimen sequenced in a study of blood T cell repertoires in COVID-19. Method: immunoSEQ multiplex PCR; TCRdb's copy keeps in-frame clones and lacks some. The sample has 110,000 to 150,000 clones, 75% to 85% seen once. Specimen: peripheral blood. All receptors derive from a woman aged 70-85 years with COVID-19, enrolled during active disease.

The rearrangement uses TRBV6-5 and TRBJ1-5; D is unclear. Germline V gene sequence: CDR1 MNHEY, CDR2 SVGAGI. V gave up 7 bases and J gave up 4 bases, with 11 bases separating them. This CDR3 region has 13 residues. The CDR3 DNA is TGTGCCAGCAAAGTGTCTGAGAATCAGCCCCAGCATTTT. Protein sequence: CASKVSENQPQHF.

This chain joins TRBV12-3 or TRBV12-4 and TRBJ1-1; D remains unclear. The CDR3 has 11 residues. Trimming took off 6 bases at V and 2 bases at J, with 4 bases between the two ends. The CDR3: CASRHNTEAFF. Here the CDR3 DNA reads TGTGCCAGCAGACACAACACTGAAGCTTTCTTT.

The chain uses TRBV21-1 and TRBJ2-1; TRBD1, as called in the table, went unchecked against the DNA. TRBV21-1 is recorded as a pseudogene. CDR3 length: 13 residues. In DNA, the CDR3 is TGTGCCAGCGTTCACAGGGATTACAATGAGCAGTTCTTC. Amino acids: CASVHRDYNEQFF.

The chain couples TRBV6-1 to TRBJ1-2; D gene unclear. V lost 0 bases, J lost 6 bases, and 14 bases lay in between. CDR3 length: 15 residues. Germline lookup yields CDR1 MNHNS and CDR2 SASEGT. CDR3 amino acids: CASSEAGKGGDGYTF. CDR3 sequence (DNA): TGTGCCAGCAGTGAAGCCGGTAAGGGAGGCGATGGCTACACCTTC.

The genes are TRBV11-2 and TRBJ2-1; 8 bases align to TRBD2. The CDR3 sequence is 14 residues long. V lost 4 bases, J lost 5 bases, and 4 bases stayed unmatched. Germline V gene data show CDR1 as SGHAT and CDR2 as FQNNGV. CDR3 protein: CASSSLAGHNEQFF. In DNA, the CDR3 is TGTGCCAGCAGCTCCTTAGCGGGGCACAATGAGCAGTTCTTC.

The chain combines TRBV7-9 with TRBJ1-1; tentatively, D is TRBD1 (6 bases). Per germline, CDR1 SEHNR and CDR2 FQNEAQ (reference sequence). This CDR3 is built from 17 residues. V was cut by 4 bases and J by 2 bases, with 20 bases left in between. The CDR3 reads CASSSAGTQTINTEAFF. The DNA for the CDR3 is TGTGCCAGCAGCTCTGCCGGGACACAGACTATTAACACTGAAGCTTTCTTT.

This clone came up a few times. As DNA, the CDR3 is TGTGCCAGCAGCTTAGACCCGAGGACTAGCGGGGGGAATGAGCAGTTCTTC. This translates into CASSLDPRTSGGNEQFF. The gene calls are TRBV11-2 and TRBJ2-1; 14 nucleotides line up with TRBD2. Germline CDR1 and CDR2: SGHAT and FQNNGV. The V segment lost 0 bases and the J segment 7 bases; nucleotides outside the gene matches: 5. The length of the CDR3 is 17 residues.

The CDR3 region has the DNA TGTGCCAGCAGCCTAGACAGGGCGGGAGATCAGTACTTC. It yields the protein CASSLDRAGDQYF. The chain is built from TRBV3-1 (or the pseudogene TRBV3-2) and TRBJ2-4; either TRBD1 or TRBD2 may supply D (7 bases each). V was clipped by 4 bases and J by 12 bases, with 16 bases between them. The CDR3 totals 13 residues. Germline CDR1 and CDR2: LGHDT and YNNKEL (reference sequence).

CDR3 sequence: CASSLGARGDTQYF. CDR3 bases: TGTGCCAGCAGCTTGGGAGCACGGGGAGATACGCAGTATTTT. J is TRBJ2-3 and V is TRBV7-3; a possible D gene is TRBD2 (5 bases). The germline CDR1 and CDR2 sequences are SGHTA and FQGTGA. With 3 bases removed from V and 5 bases from J, the gap between germline ends came to 12 bases. The CDR3 totals 14 residues.

Turning to this clone: Additional DNA sequences in this sample encode the identical CDR3. This chain joins TRBV4-3 and TRBJ1-2, with a tentative D call TRBD1 (5 bases). V lost 0 bases to trimming and J lost 4 bases, with 12 bases between them. This CDR3 is built from 15 residues. Germline V lookup: CDR1 LGHNA, CDR2 YSLEER. The CDR3 DNA reads TGCGCCAGCAGCCAAGAAGTGCGGGGCAGCTATGGCTACACCTTC. It yields the protein CASSQEVRGSYGYTF.

In this sample, this clone turned up once. The chain combines TRBV13 with TRBJ2-7; 9 nucleotides match TRBD1. The germline V gene encodes CDR1 PRHDT and CDR2 FYEKMQ (reference sequence). This CDR3 region has 14 residues. V lost 5 bases to trimming and J lost 9 bases; unmatched junction nucleotides: 11. CDR3 nucleotide sequence: TGTGCCAGCAGCGCATCGGGGACAGGGATTCGGCAGTACTTC. Protein: CASSASGTGIRQYF.

The gene calls are TRBV11-2 and TRBJ2-7; maybe TRBD1 (5 bases). The CDR3 totals 13 residues. Germline V lookup: CDR1 SGHAT, CDR2 FQNNGV. V lost 3 bases and J lost 2, with 8 bases in between. The CDR3, as DNA: TGTGCCAGCAGCTTCATAGGGGCCTACGAGCAGTACTTC. Protein sequence: CASSFIGAYEQYF. Complete variable domain (other parts from reference TRBV11-2 and TRBJ2-7): EAGVAQSPRYKIIEKRQSVAFWCNPISGHATLYWYQQILGQGPKLLIQFQNNGVVDDSQLPKDRFSAERLKGVDSTLKIQPAKLEDSAVYLCASSFIGAYEQYFGPGTRLTVT.

The chain is built from TRBV5-5 and TRBJ2-7; TRBD1 matches 10 bases. The CDR3 is made up of 16 amino acids. The J segment lost 1 base and the V segment lost 1 base, leaving 5 bases of the junction unmatched. Germline V gene data show CDR1 as SGHKS and CDR2 as YYEKEE (reference sequence). In nucleotides, the CDR3 is TGTGCCAGCAGCTTGCGGGGGGGACAGGGGTCCTACGAGCAGTACTTC. Translating it yields CASSLRGGQGSYEQYF.

This sequence joins TRBV3-1 (or the pseudogene TRBV3-2) and TRBJ1-6; a possible D gene is TRBD1 (5 bases). The CDR3 covers 15 residues. The germline V and J ends were trimmed by 1 base and 7 bases, with 11 bases remaining between them. In germline, CDR1 is LGHDT, CDR2 YNNKEL (reference sequence). The DNA for the CDR3 is TGTGCCAGCAGCCAAGCAAGGGGCCCGAATTCACCCCTCCACTTT. Its translation: CASSQARGPNSPLHF.

The rearrangement joins TRBV6-6 to TRBJ1-2; the D is unclear. CDR3 length: 11 amino acids. The V end was cut by 8 bases, the J end by 8 bases, with 12 bases between. Germline CDR1 is MNHNY and CDR2 is SVGAGI (reference sequence). The CDR3 protein is CASRAGSGYTF. In nucleotides, the CDR3 is TGTGCCAGCCGGGCGGGTTCAGGCTACACCTTC.

The chain recombines TRBV7-2 with TRBJ2-3; 7 bases are a match to TRBD2. CDR3 size: 16 residues. The trim removed 5 bases at V and 0 bases at J, leaving 8 bases unmatched. CDR1 is SGHTA and CDR2 is FQGNSA in the germline V gene. CDR3 loop: CASSPWQRGSTDTQYF. The CDR3 DNA follows: TGTGCCAGCAGCCCGTGGCAGCGGGGTAGCACAGATACGCAGTATTTT.